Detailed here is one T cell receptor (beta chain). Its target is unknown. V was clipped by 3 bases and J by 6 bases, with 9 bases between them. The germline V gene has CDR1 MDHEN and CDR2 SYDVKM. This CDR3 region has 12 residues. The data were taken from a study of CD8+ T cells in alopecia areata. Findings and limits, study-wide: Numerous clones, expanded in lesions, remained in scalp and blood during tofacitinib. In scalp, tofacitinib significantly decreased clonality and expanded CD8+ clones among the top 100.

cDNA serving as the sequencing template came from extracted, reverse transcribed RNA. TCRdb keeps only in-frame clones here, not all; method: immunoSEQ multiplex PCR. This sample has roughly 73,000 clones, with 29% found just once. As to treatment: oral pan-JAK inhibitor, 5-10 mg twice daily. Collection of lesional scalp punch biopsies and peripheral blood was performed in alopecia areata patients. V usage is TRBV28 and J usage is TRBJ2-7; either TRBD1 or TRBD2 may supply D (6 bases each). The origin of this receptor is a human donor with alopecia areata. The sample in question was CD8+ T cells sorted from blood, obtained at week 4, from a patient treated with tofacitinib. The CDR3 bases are TGTGCCAGCAGTTTGGGGGGCGTCGAGCAGTACTTC. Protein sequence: CASSLGGVEQYF.